This T cell receptor beta chain is from a study of T cell responses to AZD1222 COVID-19 vaccine (dated by TCRdb to about 2021). For context, the study as a whole: A total of 233 trial participants underwent TCR sequencing, of whom about 210 received two doses of AZD1222 and some 25 received two doses of the MenACWY control vaccine. Trial participants were enrolled by age into 18-55, 56-69 and 70-plus year subgroups, with approximately 150, 30 and 60 TCR-sequenced participants respectively. Broader findings and caveats from the paper: CD4 TCRs associated with the vaccine covered the entire spike protein, and the dominant responses were in regions 160-218 and 743-854. Participants were mostly white British and included more females than males, and it was suggested by the authors that clonal diversity may have been underestimated. Conclusions about previously exposed vaccinees are limited, since just six AZD1222 recipients were seropositive for SARS-CoV-2 at baseline. The 56-69-year group was small, and its depth increase did not reach significance, likely because of low power. Epitopes outside the regions mutated in the B.1.351 and B.1.1.7 variants were reportedly recognized by nearly half of the unique spike-specific TCRs. After two AZD1222 doses, both the breadth and the depth of spike-specific TCRs were significantly higher than at day 0 and than in MenACWY recipients. Because no samples from the day 14 peak response were available, repertoires could be characterized only after the peak T cell response.

Notes on this clone: Its antigen remains undetermined. No quality values exist for individual bases; no much larger clone is one base distant.

The CDR3 regions of human TCRbeta chains were analyzed by immunosequencing. In the source study's methods: Repertoire TCRs were matched against a reference library of SARS-CoV-2-specific TCRs generated with the MIRA antigen-specificity platform. Breadth was defined as the fraction of unique TCRs that were SARS-CoV-2-associated. Depth was defined as the fraction of total T cells that were SARS-CoV-2-associated. Using the MIRA data, each spike-specific TCR was assigned both to the spike region to which the TCR was reactive and to a CD4 or CD8 class. Log10-transformed breadth and depth values were compared by one-way ANOVA with Sidak's multiple comparisons tests. Imported from immuneACCESS, the table was reduced by TCRdb to in-frame sequences with V and J called. These copies leave out some clones; in studies compared against another copy, an unresolved V gene accounts for under half, and the cause of the remainder is not known. Clonal size and the V and J genes are those of that table, whereas D and trimming came from the DNA. The sample table lists some 74,000 clones, about 85% of them with a count of one. The top ten constitute 1% to 1.5% of the sample.

CDR1 is given as SGHRS and CDR2 as YFSETQ, both from the germline V gene. V and J are trimmed by 4 bases and 1 base, and the gene matches miss 5 bases of the junction. From cysteine to phenylalanine, the CDR3 is 15 amino acids long. The read is trimmed to its CDR3 DNA, 45 bases read in frame from base 1. The time point tag for this specimen amounts to: about 28 days (+/-7) after the second vaccine dose. Because spike-specific TCR depth and breadth did not differ between the two schedules, AZD1222 recipients who got a second dose at roughly 4 weeks were pooled with those who got a second dose at roughly 12 weeks. Samples from vaccinated people were obtained from the UK trials COV001 and COV002, which included a single-blind randomized controlled phase 2/3 trial of AZD1222 (ChAdOx1 nCoV-19) in healthy adults. Trial participant PBMC samples were collected at day 0 and day 28 after the second dose for TCRbeta chain sequencing.

This receptor was obtained from an adult who received the AZD1222 COVID-19 vaccine. Recombination joined TRBV5-1 with TRBJ2-1; 7 middle bases align to TRBD1. Sequencing was performed on peripheral blood, taken 28 days after the second AZD1222 dose. The nucleotides read TGCGCCAGCAGCGAAGGACAGGTTTCCTACAATGAGCAGTTCTTC. Translated, it gives CASSEGQVSYNEQFF. The reference TRBV5-1 and TRBJ2-1 proteins fill in what lies around the CDR3, so the full variable domain reads KAGVTQTPRYLIKTRGQQVTLSCSPISGHRSVSWYQQTPGQGLQFLFEYFSETQRNKGNFPGRFSGRQFSNSRSEMNVSTLELGDSALYLCASSEGQVSYNEQFFGPGTRLTVL.